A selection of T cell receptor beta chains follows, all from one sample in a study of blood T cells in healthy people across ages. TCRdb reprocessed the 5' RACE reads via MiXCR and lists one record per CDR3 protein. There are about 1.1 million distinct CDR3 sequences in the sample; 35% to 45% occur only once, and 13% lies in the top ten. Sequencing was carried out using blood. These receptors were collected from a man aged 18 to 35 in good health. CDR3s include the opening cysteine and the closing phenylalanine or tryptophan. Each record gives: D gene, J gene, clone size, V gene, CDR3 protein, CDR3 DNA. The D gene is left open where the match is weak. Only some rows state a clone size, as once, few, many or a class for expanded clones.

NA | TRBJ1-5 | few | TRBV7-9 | CASSPGGLESPQHF | TGTGCCAGCAGCCCGGGGGGCCTAGAATCGCCCCAGCATTTT
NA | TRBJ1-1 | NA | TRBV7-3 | CASSRATMNTEAFF | TGTGCCAGCTCGCGGGCGACCATGAACACTGAAGCTTTCTTT
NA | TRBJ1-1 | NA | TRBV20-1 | CSARVSSCEAFF | TGCAGTGCTAGAGTGTCCAGTTGTGAAGCTTTCTTT
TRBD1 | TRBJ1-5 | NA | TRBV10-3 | CAISSGTGLGQPQHF | TGTGCCATCAGCTCTGGGACAGGCTTAGGTCAGCCCCAGCATTTT
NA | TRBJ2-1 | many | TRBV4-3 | CASSVDSSYNEQFF | TGCGCCAGCAGCGTAGACTCCTCCTACAATGAGCAGTTCTTC
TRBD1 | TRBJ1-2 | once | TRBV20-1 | CSAWTGTGMGGYTF | TGCAGTGCATGGACCGGGACAGGGATGGGGGGCTACACCTTC
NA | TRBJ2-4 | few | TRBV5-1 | CASSLEGRQNIQYF | TGCGCCAGCAGCTTGGAGGGGCGTCAAAACATTCAGTACTTC
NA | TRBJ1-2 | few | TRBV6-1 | CASSQYLSQDLNYGYTF | TGTGCCAGCAGCCAATACCTTTCCCAGGACCTAAACTATGGCTACACCTTC
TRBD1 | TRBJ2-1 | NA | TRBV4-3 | CASSQDRDRVNEQFF | TGCGCCAGCAGCCAAGACCGGGACAGGGTCAATGAGCAGTTCTTC
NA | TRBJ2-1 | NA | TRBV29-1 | CSVEKGGPEQFF | TGCAGCGTTGAGAAGGGGGGGCCTGAGCAGTTCTTC
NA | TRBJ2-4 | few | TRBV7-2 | CASSLAAGPINIQYF | TGTGCCAGCAGCTTAGCCGCGGGACCGATAAACATTCAGTACTTC
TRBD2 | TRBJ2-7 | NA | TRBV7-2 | CASSRYRGAYEQYF | TGTGCCAGCAGCCGCTATCGGGGGGCCTACGAGCAGTACTTC
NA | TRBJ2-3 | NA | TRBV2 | CASSDLNTQYF | TGTGCCAGCAGTGACTTGAATACGCAGTATTTT
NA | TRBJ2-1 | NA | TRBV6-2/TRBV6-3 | CASSYRWEGYNEQFF | TGTGCCAGCAGTTACCGCTGGGAAGGGTACAATGAGCAGTTCTTC
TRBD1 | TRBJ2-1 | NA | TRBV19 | CASSALPGQANNEQFF | TGTGCCAGTAGTGCTCTCCCCGGACAGGCGAATAATGAGCAGTTCTTC
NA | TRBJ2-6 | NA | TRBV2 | CASSEVSGANALTF | TGTGCCAGCAGTGAGGTCTCTGGGGCCAACGCCCTGACTTTC
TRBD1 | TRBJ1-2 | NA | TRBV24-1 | CATSETTPGQAYDYTF | TGTGCCACCAGTGAGACTACTCCGGGACAGGCATATGACTACACCTTC
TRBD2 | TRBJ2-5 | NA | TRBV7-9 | CASSFNLAGETQYF | TGTGCCAGCAGCTTCAACCTAGCGGGGGAGACCCAGTACTTC
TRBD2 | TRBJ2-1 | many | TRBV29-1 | CSVVGTSFLSSYNEQFF | TGCAGCGTTGTGGGGACTAGCTTTTTAAGCTCCTACAATGAGCAGTTCTTC
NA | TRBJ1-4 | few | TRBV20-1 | CSARADNEKLFF | TGCAGTGCTAGGGCAGATAATGAAAAACTGTTTTTT
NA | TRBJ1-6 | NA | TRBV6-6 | CASNYSRDKDSPLHF | TGTGCCAGCAATTACTCGAGGGACAAAGATTCACCCCTCCACTTT
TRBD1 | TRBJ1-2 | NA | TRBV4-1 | CASSQVPGGFFYGYTF | TGCGCCAGCAGCCAAGTTCCAGGGGGTTTCTTCTATGGCTACACCTTC
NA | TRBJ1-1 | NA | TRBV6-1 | CASSHPGRGILGDTEAFF | TGTGCCAGCAGTCATCCGGGGAGAGGAATTTTAGGGGACACTGAAGCTTTCTTT
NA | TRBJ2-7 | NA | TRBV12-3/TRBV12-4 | CASSHSRTSRDEQYF | TGTGCCAGCAGCCATAGTCGTACAAGTCGAGACGAGCAGTACTTC
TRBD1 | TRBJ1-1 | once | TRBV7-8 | CASSWDRVGGRDTEAFF | TGTGCCAGCAGCTGGGACAGGGTCGGCGGAAGGGACACTGAAGCTTTCTTT
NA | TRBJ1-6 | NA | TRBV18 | CASSPRGARNSPLHF | TGTGCCAGCTCACCAAGAGGGGCGAGGAATTCACCCCTCCACTTT
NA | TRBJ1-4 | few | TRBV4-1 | CASSQGVFINEKLFF | TGCGCCAGCAGCCAAGGGGTCTTTATTAATGAAAAACTGTTTTTT
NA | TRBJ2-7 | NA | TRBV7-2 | CASSLSDRLYEQYF | TGTGCCAGCAGCTTATCAGACAGGCTCTACGAGCAGTACTTC
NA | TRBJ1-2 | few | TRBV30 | CAGSVMGYGYTF | TGTGCCGGGAGTGTAATGGGTTATGGCTACACCTTC
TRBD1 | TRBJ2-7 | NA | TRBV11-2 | CASSRDSGLPYEQYF | TGTGCCAGCAGCCGGGACAGCGGTCTCCCCTACGAGCAGTACTTC
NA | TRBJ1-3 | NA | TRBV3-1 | CASSLNSPDGLGNTIYF | TGTGCCAGCAGCCTCAACTCTCCCGACGGGTTGGGAAACACCATATATTTT
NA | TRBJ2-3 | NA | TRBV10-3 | CAVTSDVLSTDTQYF | TGTGCCGTCACCTCGGATGTTCTTAGCACAGATACGCAGTATTTT
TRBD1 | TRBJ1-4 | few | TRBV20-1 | CSAEDRDWSNEKLFF | TGCAGTGCGGAAGACAGGGACTGGTCTAATGAAAAACTGTTTTTT
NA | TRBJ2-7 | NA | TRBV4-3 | CASSQDVGSTYVQYF | TGCGCCAGCAGCCAAGATGTAGGTTCTACTTATGTGCAGTACTTC
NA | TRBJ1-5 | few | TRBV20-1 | CSARSAAANNQPQHF | TGCAGTGCTAGAAGCGCGGCGGCAAACAATCAGCCCCAGCATTTT
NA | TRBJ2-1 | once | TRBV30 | CARRDGNYNGQFF | TGTGCCCGACGCGACGGAAATTACAATGGGCAGTTCTTC
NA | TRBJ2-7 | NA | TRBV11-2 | CASSLDRDFSYEQYF | TGTGCCAGCAGCTTAGATCGTGACTTCTCCTACGAGCAGTACTTC
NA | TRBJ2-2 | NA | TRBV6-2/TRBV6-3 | CASTSELMNTGELFF | TGTGCCAGCACCTCGGAACTTATGAACACCGGGGAGCTGTTTTTT
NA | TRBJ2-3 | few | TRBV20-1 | CSAATDRTDTQYF | TGCAGTGCCGCGACAGACCGGACAGATACGCAGTATTTT
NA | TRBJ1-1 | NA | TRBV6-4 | CASSAKTGLAEAFF | TGTGCCAGCAGTGCCAAAACAGGGTTAGCTGAAGCTTTCTTT
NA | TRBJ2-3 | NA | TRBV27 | CASSFLDREDTQYF | TGTGCCAGCAGTTTCCTGGATAGGGAAGATACGCAGTATTTT
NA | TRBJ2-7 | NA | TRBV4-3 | CASSQEINNEQYF | TGCGCCAGCAGCCAAGAAATAAACAATGAGCAGTACTTC
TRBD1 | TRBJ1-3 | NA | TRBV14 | CASSQDRDRISGNTIYF | TGTGCCAGCAGCCAAGATCGGGACAGGATCTCCGGAAACACCATATATTTT
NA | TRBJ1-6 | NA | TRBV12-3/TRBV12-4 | CASSLAHLAGHSPLHF | TGTGCCAGCAGTTTAGCGCATCTGGCAGGGCATTCACCCCTCCACTTT
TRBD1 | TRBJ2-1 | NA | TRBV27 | CASSLGTGRQFF | TGTGCCAGCAGTCTAGGGACAGGGAGACAGTTCTTC